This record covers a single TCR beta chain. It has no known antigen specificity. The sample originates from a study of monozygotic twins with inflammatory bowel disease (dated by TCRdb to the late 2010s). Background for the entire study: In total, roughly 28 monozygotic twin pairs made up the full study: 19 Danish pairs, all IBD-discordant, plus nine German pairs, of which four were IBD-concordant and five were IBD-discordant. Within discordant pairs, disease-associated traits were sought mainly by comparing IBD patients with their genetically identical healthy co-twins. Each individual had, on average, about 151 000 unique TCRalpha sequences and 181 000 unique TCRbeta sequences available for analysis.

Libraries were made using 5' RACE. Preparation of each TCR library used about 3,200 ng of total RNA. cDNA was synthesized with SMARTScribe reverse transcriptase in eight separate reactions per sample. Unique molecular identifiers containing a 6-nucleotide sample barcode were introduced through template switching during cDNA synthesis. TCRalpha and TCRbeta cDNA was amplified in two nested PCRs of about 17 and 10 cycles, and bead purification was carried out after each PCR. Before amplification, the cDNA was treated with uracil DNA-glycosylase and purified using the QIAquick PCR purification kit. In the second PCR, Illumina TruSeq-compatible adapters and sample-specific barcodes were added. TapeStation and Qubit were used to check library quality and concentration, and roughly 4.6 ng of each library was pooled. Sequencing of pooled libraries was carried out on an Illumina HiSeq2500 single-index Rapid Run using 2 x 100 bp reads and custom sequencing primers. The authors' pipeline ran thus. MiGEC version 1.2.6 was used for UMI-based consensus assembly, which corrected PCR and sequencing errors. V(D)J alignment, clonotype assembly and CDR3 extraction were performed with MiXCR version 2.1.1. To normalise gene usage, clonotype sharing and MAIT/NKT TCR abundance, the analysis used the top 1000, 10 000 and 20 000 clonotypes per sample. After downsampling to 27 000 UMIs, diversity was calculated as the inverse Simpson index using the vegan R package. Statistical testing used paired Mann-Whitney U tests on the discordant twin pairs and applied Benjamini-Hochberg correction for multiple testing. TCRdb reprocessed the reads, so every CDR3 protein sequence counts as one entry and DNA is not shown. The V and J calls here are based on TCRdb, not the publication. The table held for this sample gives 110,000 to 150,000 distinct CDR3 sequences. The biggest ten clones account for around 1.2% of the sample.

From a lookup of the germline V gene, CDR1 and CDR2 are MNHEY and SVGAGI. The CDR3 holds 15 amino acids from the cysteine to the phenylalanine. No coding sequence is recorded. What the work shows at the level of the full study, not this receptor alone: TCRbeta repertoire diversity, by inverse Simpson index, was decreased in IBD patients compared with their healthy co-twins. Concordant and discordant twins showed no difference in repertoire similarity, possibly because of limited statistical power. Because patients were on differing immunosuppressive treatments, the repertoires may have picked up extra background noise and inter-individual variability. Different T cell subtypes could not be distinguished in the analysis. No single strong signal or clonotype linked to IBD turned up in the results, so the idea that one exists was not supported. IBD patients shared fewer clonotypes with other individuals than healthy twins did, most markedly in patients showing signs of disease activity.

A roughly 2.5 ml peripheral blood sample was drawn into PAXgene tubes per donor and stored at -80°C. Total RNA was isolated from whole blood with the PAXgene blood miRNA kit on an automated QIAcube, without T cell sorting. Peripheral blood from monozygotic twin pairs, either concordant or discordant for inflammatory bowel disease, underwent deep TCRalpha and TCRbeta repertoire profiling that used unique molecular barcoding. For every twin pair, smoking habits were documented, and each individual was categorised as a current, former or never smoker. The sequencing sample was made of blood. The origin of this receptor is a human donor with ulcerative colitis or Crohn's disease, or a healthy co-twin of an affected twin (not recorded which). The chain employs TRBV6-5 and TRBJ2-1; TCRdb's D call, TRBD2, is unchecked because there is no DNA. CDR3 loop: CASSYHPSGYNEQFF.